The rows below give T cell receptor beta chains drawn from one sample of a study of control samples from healthy donors and cancer patients. Profiled with immunoSEQ multiplex PCR; TCRdb holds only in-frame clones, not every one. The sample includes nearly 40,000 clones, approximately 90% of them seen just once. The sample was blood. These receptors originate from a woman aged 50 to 60 in good health. Each CDR3 is given with its conserved first and last residue. Fields, in order: V gene, J gene, clone size, D gene, CDR3 protein, CDR3 DNA. The D gene is left open where the match is weak. The size of a clone is reported for some rows only, either as once, few or many, or as a class for expanded clones.

v_call: TRBV19; j_call: TRBJ1-2; clone_size: .; d_call: TRBD1; cdr3_aa: CASIRTGGTYGYTF; cdr3_nt: TGTGCCAGTATCAGGACAGGGGGAACCTATGGCTACACCTTC
v_call: TRBV28; j_call: TRBJ1-3; clone_size: .; d_call: TRBD1; cdr3_aa: CASSEPPGQTSHLGNTIYF; cdr3_nt: TGTGCCAGCAGTGAACCCCCGGGACAGACTTCTCATCTCGGAAACACCATATATTTT
v_call: TRBV5-4; j_call: TRBJ2-7; clone_size: .; d_call: .; cdr3_aa: CASSSKTDATYEQYF; cdr3_nt: TGTGCCAGCAGCTCGAAGACGGACGCAACCTACGAGCAGTACTTC
v_call: TRBV19; j_call: TRBJ1-2; clone_size: .; d_call: .; cdr3_aa: CASTELAAGAYYGYTF; cdr3_nt: TGTGCCAGTACAGAACTTGCCGCAGGGGCTTACTATGGCTACACCTTC
v_call: TRBV14; j_call: TRBJ1-2; clone_size: .; d_call: .; cdr3_aa: CASSQGRAPNYGYTF; cdr3_nt: TGTGCCAGCAGCCAAGGCAGGGCTCCTAACTATGGCTACACCTTC
v_call: TRBV11-2; j_call: TRBJ2-5; clone_size: .; d_call: .; cdr3_aa: CASSLDRSGVTYF; cdr3_nt: TGTGCCAGCAGCTTAGACAGGTCGGGGGTAACGTACTTC
v_call: TRBV7-2; j_call: TRBJ1-2; clone_size: .; d_call: TRBD1; cdr3_aa: CASSARTGASYGYTF; cdr3_nt: TGTGCCAGCAGCGCGCGGACAGGGGCAAGCTATGGCTACACCTTC
v_call: TRBV6-6; j_call: TRBJ1-2; clone_size: .; d_call: .; cdr3_aa: CATRLDYGYTF; cdr3_nt: TGTGCCACCCGTTTGGACTATGGCTACACCTTC
v_call: TRBV18; j_call: TRBJ1-1; clone_size: .; d_call: .; cdr3_aa: CASSPLPYTEAFF; cdr3_nt: TGTGCCAGCTCACCACTTCCCTACACTGAAGCTTTCTTT
v_call: TRBV3-1/TRBV3-2; j_call: TRBJ1-2; clone_size: .; d_call: .; cdr3_aa: CASSREGLGGYTF; cdr3_nt: TGTGCCAGCAGCCGGGAGGGCTTGGGTGGCTACACCTTC
v_call: TRBV6-5; j_call: TRBJ1-6; clone_size: .; d_call: .; cdr3_aa: CATALGASIRSPLHF; cdr3_nt: TGTGCTACAGCCCTTGGGGCGAGTATCCGTTCACCCCTCCACTTT
v_call: TRBV7-2; j_call: TRBJ1-3; clone_size: .; d_call: .; cdr3_aa: CASSLATVSGNTIYF; cdr3_nt: TGTGCCAGCAGCTTAGCGACGGTCTCTGGAAACACCATATATTTT
v_call: TRBV9; j_call: TRBJ1-1; clone_size: few; d_call: .; cdr3_aa: CASSEYQGGNTEAFF; cdr3_nt: TGTGCCAGCAGCGAATATCAAGGCGGAAACACTGAAGCTTTCTTT
v_call: TRBV5-5; j_call: TRBJ1-4; clone_size: .; d_call: .; cdr3_aa: CASSSALNEKLFF; cdr3_nt: TGTGCCAGCAGCTCGGCCCTTAATGAAAAACTGTTTTTT
v_call: TRBV7-3; j_call: TRBJ1-1; clone_size: .; d_call: .; cdr3_aa: CASSLSHSGTLNTEAFF; cdr3_nt: TGTGCCAGCAGCTTATCCCACTCCGGGACATTGAACACTGAAGCTTTCTTT
v_call: TRBV19; j_call: TRBJ1-5; clone_size: .; d_call: .; cdr3_aa: CASSYIGTSGIQPQHF; cdr3_nt: TGTGCCAGTAGCTATATCGGGACGTCGGGTATTCAGCCCCAGCATTTT
v_call: TRBV28; j_call: TRBJ1-5; clone_size: .; d_call: .; cdr3_aa: CASSSSGTLGSTNQPQHF; cdr3_nt: TGTGCCAGCAGTTCATCCGGGACATTGGGATCCACGAATCAGCCCCAGCATTTT
v_call: TRBV11-2; j_call: TRBJ2-7; clone_size: few; d_call: .; cdr3_aa: CASSLVGREQYF; cdr3_nt: TGTGCCAGCAGCTTAGTGGGCAGGGAGCAGTACTTC
v_call: TRBV14; j_call: TRBJ2-1; clone_size: .; d_call: TRBD2; cdr3_aa: CASSSGLAGAYNEQFF; cdr3_nt: TGTGCCAGCAGCTCGGGACTAGCGGGGGCTTACAATGAGCAGTTCTTC
v_call: TRBV5-1; j_call: TRBJ2-2; clone_size: .; d_call: .; cdr3_aa: CASSLHPAMNTGELFF; cdr3_nt: TGCGCCAGCAGCTTGCATCCCGCGATGAACACCGGGGAGCTGTTTTTT
v_call: TRBV11-3; j_call: TRBJ2-1; clone_size: .; d_call: .; cdr3_aa: CASSFSGGVAGYEQFF; cdr3_nt: TGTGCCAGCAGCTTTTCGGGCGGGGTGGCTGGGTATGAGCAGTTCTTC
v_call: TRBV19; j_call: TRBJ1-2; clone_size: few; d_call: .; cdr3_aa: CASSISSRKTYGYTF; cdr3_nt: TGTGCCAGTAGTATTAGTAGCCGCAAAACCTATGGCTACACCTTC
v_call: TRBV2; j_call: TRBJ1-1; clone_size: .; d_call: .; cdr3_aa: CASSEQGGSEAFF; cdr3_nt: TGTGCCAGCAGTGAGCAGGGCGGATCTGAAGCTTTCTTT
v_call: TRBV5-8; j_call: TRBJ2-4; clone_size: .; d_call: .; cdr3_aa: CASSLRGSVQYF; cdr3_nt: TGTGCCAGCAGCTTGCGGGGTTCGGTTCAGTACTTC
v_call: TRBV5-4; j_call: TRBJ1-1; clone_size: .; d_call: .; cdr3_aa: CASSQRPVGPTEAFF; cdr3_nt: TGTGCCAGCAGCCAGCGACCAGTCGGACCCACTGAAGCTTTCTTT
v_call: TRBV6-5; j_call: TRBJ2-7; clone_size: .; d_call: TRBD1; cdr3_aa: CASSPGQGGYEQYF; cdr3_nt: TGTGCCAGCAGCCCCGGACAGGGGGGCTACGAGCAGTACTTC
v_call: TRBV4-1; j_call: TRBJ2-3; clone_size: .; d_call: TRBD1; cdr3_aa: CASSQHRGDTQYF; cdr3_nt: TGCGCCAGCAGCCAACACAGGGGTGATACGCAGTATTTT
v_call: TRBV7-2; j_call: TRBJ2-3; clone_size: .; d_call: .; cdr3_aa: CASSPRMGGVTTDTQYF; cdr3_nt: TGTGCCAGCAGCCCCCGTATGGGCGGGGTTACCACAGATACGCAGTATTTT
v_call: TRBV28; j_call: TRBJ1-2; clone_size: .; d_call: .; cdr3_aa: CASSPINYGYTF; cdr3_nt: TGTGCCAGCAGCCCCATTAACTATGGCTACACCTTC
v_call: TRBV18; j_call: TRBJ2-1; clone_size: .; d_call: .; cdr3_aa: CASSPWDNYNEQFF; cdr3_nt: TGTGCCAGCTCACCATGGGACAACTACAATGAGCAGTTCTTC
v_call: TRBV29-1; j_call: TRBJ2-7; clone_size: .; d_call: .; cdr3_aa: CSVTGTIYEQYF; cdr3_nt: TGCAGCGTTACCGGGACCATCTACGAGCAGTACTTC
v_call: TRBV6-5; j_call: TRBJ2-5; clone_size: .; d_call: TRBD1; cdr3_aa: CASQPRRGGETQYF; cdr3_nt: TGTGCCAGCCAGCCGCGAAGAGGGGGCGAGACCCAGTACTTC
v_call: TRBV5-8; j_call: TRBJ2-6; clone_size: .; d_call: TRBD2; cdr3_aa: CASSFVSGGISGANVLTF; cdr3_nt: TGTGCCAGCAGCTTTGTAAGCGGGGGAATTTCTGGGGCCAACGTCTTGACTTTC
v_call: TRBV28; j_call: TRBJ2-6; clone_size: .; d_call: .; cdr3_aa: CASSSGANVLTF; cdr3_nt: TGTGCCAGCAGTTCTGGGGCCAACGTCCTGACTTTC
v_call: TRBV19; j_call: TRBJ2-2; clone_size: .; d_call: .; cdr3_aa: CASSRPPGRSGELFF; cdr3_nt: TGTGCCAGTAGCCGTCCCCCCGGTCGATCCGGGGAGCTGTTTTTT
v_call: TRBV5-1; j_call: TRBJ1-3; clone_size: .; d_call: .; cdr3_aa: CASSLGTTGNTIYF; cdr3_nt: TGCGCCAGCAGCTTGGGGACCACTGGAAACACCATATATTTT
v_call: TRBV18; j_call: TRBJ1-1; clone_size: .; d_call: .; cdr3_aa: CASSPPLPMGTEAFF; cdr3_nt: TGTGCCAGCTCACCACCACTTCCGATGGGCACTGAAGCTTTCTTT
v_call: TRBV5-1; j_call: TRBJ2-5; clone_size: once; d_call: .; cdr3_aa: CASWGAGETQYF; cdr3_nt: TGCGCCAGCTGGGGGGCGGGAGAGACCCAGTACTTC
v_call: TRBV9; j_call: TRBJ2-5; clone_size: .; d_call: .; cdr3_aa: CASSPRGEETQYF; cdr3_nt: TGTGCCAGCAGCCCCCGAGGTGAAGAGACCCAGTACTTC
v_call: TRBV4-3; j_call: TRBJ2-1; clone_size: few; d_call: TRBD2; cdr3_aa: CASSYSGGANEQFF; cdr3_nt: TGCGCCAGCAGCTATAGCGGGGGGGCGAATGAGCAGTTCTTC
v_call: TRBV11-2; j_call: TRBJ2-7; clone_size: .; d_call: TRBD2; cdr3_aa: CASSLEAGGTSYEQYF; cdr3_nt: TGTGCCAGCAGCTTAGAGGCGGGGGGAACATCCTACGAGCAGTACTTC
v_call: TRBV20-1; j_call: TRBJ2-7; clone_size: .; d_call: .; cdr3_aa: CSASRAGARNEQYF; cdr3_nt: TGCAGTGCTAGTCGGGCGGGCGCGAGGAACGAGCAGTACTTC
v_call: TRBV9; j_call: TRBJ1-1; clone_size: once; d_call: TRBD1; cdr3_aa: CASSETGGLMNTEAFF; cdr3_nt: TGTGCCAGCAGCGAAACAGGGGGCCTCATGAACACTGAAGCTTTCTTT
v_call: TRBV7-9; j_call: TRBJ1-2; clone_size: once; d_call: .; cdr3_aa: CATEQGNGYTF; cdr3_nt: TGTGCCACCGAGCAAGGGAATGGCTACACCTTC
v_call: TRBV3-1/TRBV3-2; j_call: TRBJ1-4; clone_size: once; d_call: .; cdr3_aa: CASSWMGGNEKLFF; cdr3_nt: TGTGCCAGCTCCTGGATGGGAGGAAATGAAAAACTGTTTTTT
v_call: TRBV29-1; j_call: TRBJ1-4; clone_size: .; d_call: .; cdr3_aa: CSVEEVRGHLFF; cdr3_nt: TGCAGCGTTGAAGAGGTACGGGGACACCTGTTTTTT
v_call: TRBV12-3/TRBV12-4; j_call: TRBJ1-1; clone_size: .; d_call: .; cdr3_aa: CASSGQGDTEAFF; cdr3_nt: TGTGCCAGCAGCGGACAAGGAGACACTGAAGCTTTCTTT
v_call: TRBV6-1; j_call: TRBJ1-2; clone_size: .; d_call: .; cdr3_aa: CASSERGYGYTF; cdr3_nt: TGTGCCAGCAGTGAGAGAGGGTATGGCTACACCTTC
v_call: TRBV11-2; j_call: TRBJ2-7; clone_size: .; d_call: .; cdr3_aa: CASSPGRQSYEQYF; cdr3_nt: TGTGCCAGCAGCCCAGGTCGACAGAGCTACGAGCAGTACTTC